These 22 T cell receptor beta chains were all obtained from the same sample, sequenced in a study of blood T cell repertoires in COVID-19. Sequencing used immunoSEQ multiplex PCR; TCRdb keeps in-frame clones, though not all of them. Of 80,000 to 100,000 clones listed, about 86% are singletons. Sequencing used peripheral blood. The source of these receptors is an older woman in a cohort sampled during active or convalescent COVID-19.

CDR3: CASSFQASSYNEQFF. The CDR3 region has the DNA TGCGCCAGCAGCTTCCAAGCGAGCTCCTACAATGAGCAGTTCTTC. J is TRBJ2-1 and V is TRBV5-1; D not certain. Trimming pared 2 bases from V and 0 bases from J, leaving 9 bases between. The CDR3 covers 15 residues. Per the germline V gene, CDR1 is SGHRS and CDR2 is YFSETQ.

This clone was seen once. The CDR3 loop is CASSRGISTDTQYF. CDR3 nucleotide sequence: TGTGCCAGCAGCAGGGGAATTAGCACAGATACGCAGTATTTT. This chain uses TRBV7-2 with TRBJ2-3; tentatively, D is TRBD1 (5 bases). Trimming pared 5 bases from V and 0 bases from J, leaving 9 bases between. The CDR3 is 14 residues long. Germline CDR1 and CDR2: SGHTA and FQGNSA. Looking up the rest from reference TRBV7-2 and TRBJ2-3 gives the full variable domain: GAGVSQSPSNKVTEKGKDVELRCDPISGHTALYWYRQSLGQGLEFLIYFQGNSAPDKSGLPSDRFSAERTGGSVSTLTIQRTQQEDSAVYLCASSRGISTDTQYFGPGTRLTVL.

This rearrangement joins TRBV18 to TRBJ2-7; 10 bases agree with TRBD2. Unmatched junction bases numbered 6, after V lost 1 base and J lost 3 bases. The germline gives CDR1 KGHSH, CDR2 LQKENI. The CDR3 has 16 amino acids. CDR3 nucleotides: TGTGCCAGCTCACCACTAGCGGGAGGCCGGGGCTACGAGCAGTACTTC. Its protein is CASSPLAGGRGYEQYF. Together with reference TRBV18 and TRBJ2-7, the CDR3 gives the full variable domain: NAGVMQNPRHLVRRRGQEARLRCSPMKGHSHVYWYRQLPEEGLKFMVYLQKENIIDESGMPKERFSAEFPKEGPSILRIQQVVRGDSAAYFCASSPLAGGRGYEQYFGPGTRLTVT.

This clone occurred once. The chain links TRBV5-8 to TRBJ2-7; 11 nucleotides match TRBD1. The trim removed 6 bases at V and 3 bases at J, leaving 5 bases unmatched. CDR1 and CDR2 (germline): SGHTS, YDEGEE. CDR3 size: 14 residues. The CDR3 region has the DNA TGTGCCAGCACCTGGACAGGGGGCCGCTACGAGCAGTACTTC. It yields the protein CASTWTGGRYEQYF.

The gene calls are TRBV30 and TRBJ2-5, with 11 bases that match TRBD1. The junction had 5 bases not matched to a gene; V was cut back by 3 bases and J by 5 bases. The CDR3 has 14 residues. From germline, CDR1 is GTSNPN and CDR2 SVGIG (reference sequence). Here the CDR3 reads CAWSGQGARETQYF. The CDR3 DNA sequence: TGTGCCTGGAGCGGACAGGGGGCGAGGGAGACCCAGTACTTC.

The chain recombines TRBV5-4 with TRBJ1-1; D perhaps matches TRBD1 (6 bases). CDR1 and CDR2 from the germline V gene are SGHNT and YYREEE (reference sequence). With 2 bases removed from V and 7 bases from J, the gap between germline ends came to 15 bases. The CDR3 is made up of 14 amino acids. The CDR3 DNA sequence: TGTGCCAGCAGCTTTGGGGGGGCATACTTTGAAGCTTTCTTT. It is translated as CASSFGGAYFEAFF.

This clone was seen more than once but under ten times. This chain joins TRBV5-1 and TRBJ2-5, with D possibly matching TRBD1 (7 bases). Germline V lookup: CDR1 SGHRS, CDR2 YFSETQ. Trimming stripped 3 bases from V and 5 bases from J, with 14 bases between. CDR3 size: 14 residues. The CDR3 bases are TGCGCCAGCAGCTCCCAGGGGGGCGACGAGACCCAGTACTTC. This translates into CASSSQGGDETQYF.

This chain connects TRBV5-1 to TRBJ2-1; 7 bases align to TRBD1. The CDR3 extends over 16 amino acids. Germline lookup yields CDR1 SGHRS and CDR2 YFSETQ. V was pared by 4 bases and J by 2 bases, with 9 bases of the junction left unmatched. The DNA of the CDR3 is TGCGCCAGCAGCCAGGGGGAAAAGATCACCTACAATGAGCAGTTCTTC. Its translation is CASSQGEKITYNEQFF. Using reference TRBV5-1 and TRBJ2-1 for the parts outside the CDR3, the full variable domain is KAGVTQTPRYLIKTRGQQVTLSCSPISGHRSVSWYQQTPGQGLQFLFEYFSETQRNKGNFPGRFSGRQFSNSRSEMNVSTLELGDSALYLCASSQGEKITYNEQFFGPGTRLTVL.

CDR3 region: CASRPPGTSWDTQYF. DNA for the CDR3: TGTGCCAGCAGACCTCCCGGGACTAGCTGGGATACGCAGTATTTT. The rearrangement uses TRBV9 and TRBJ2-3; TRBD2 matches at 9 bases. The germline V gene encodes CDR1 SGDLS and CDR2 YYNGEE. The V and J ends lost 5 bases and 6 bases, in that order; junction bases with no gene match: 10. CDR3 length: 15 residues. Filled out from reference TRBV9 and TRBJ2-3, the complete variable domain reads DSGVTQTPKHLITATGQRVTLRCSPRSGDLSVYWYQQSLDQGLQFLIQYYNGEERAKGNILERFSAQQFPDLHSELNLSSLELGDSALYFCASRPPGTSWDTQYFGPGTRLTVL.

CDR3 sequence: CASSLLAGQQETQYF. DNA for the CDR3: TGTGCCAGCAGCTTGTTGGCGGGCCAACAAGAGACCCAGTACTTC. The rearrangement joins TRBV5-4 to TRBJ2-5; TRBD2 is a possible D gene (5 bases). V was pared by 1 base and J by 2 bases, with 12 bases between. Looked up from germline, CDR1 is SGHNT and CDR2 is YYREEE (reference sequence). The CDR3 loop spans 15 amino acids.

J is TRBJ2-2 and V is TRBV12-5; TRBD1 agrees at 12 bases. The CDR3 covers 15 residues. The junction had 5 bases not matched to a gene; V was cut back by 6 bases and J by 6 bases. The germline V gene encodes CDR1 LGHNT and CDR2 FRNRAP. In DNA form, the CDR3 reads TGTGCTAGTGGACCCGGGACAGGGGGCCCCGGGGAGCTGTTTTTT. Amino acid sequence: CASGPGTGGPGELFF. Supplemented by reference TRBV12-5 and TRBJ2-2, the full variable domain reads DARVTQTPRHKVTEMGQEVTMRCQPILGHNTVFWYRQTMMQGLELLAYFRNRAPLDDSGMPKDRFSAEMPDATLATLKIQPSEPRDSAVYFCASGPGTGGPGELFFGEGSRLTVL.

The CDR3 protein is CASSQEPGLPTYEQYF. The CDR3, as DNA: TGCGCCAGCAGCCAGGAACCGGGACTACCAACCTACGAGCAGTACTTC. V gene TRBV4-1 combines with J gene TRBJ2-7, with 7 bases that match TRBD2. The CDR3 is 16 amino acids. Trimming took 3 bases from V and 2 from J; bases not matched to a gene: 10. Germline V lookup: CDR1 MGHRA, CDR2 YSYEKL.

The genes are TRBV28 and TRBJ2-7, with 7 bases that match TRBD1. J was trimmed by 0 bases and V by 2 bases; bases with no gene match: 13. The CDR3 spans 18 residues. Looked up from germline, CDR1 is MDHEN and CDR2 is SYDVKM. In DNA form, the CDR3 reads TGTGCCAGCAGTTTACCGACAGGGCCAAGGCGGTTCTCCTACGAGCAGTACTTC. Its protein is CASSLPTGPRRFSYEQYF.

The gene calls are TRBV7-3 and TRBJ2-7; 7 nucleotides align to TRBD1. This CDR3 contains 14 residues. CDR1 SGHTA and CDR2 FQGTGA come from the germline V gene. J gave up 1 base and V 6 bases, and 6 bases lay outside the gene matches. The CDR3 DNA is TGTGCCAGCAGTCACCGGGACAGATCCTACGAGCAGTACTTC. Encoded protein: CASSHRDRSYEQYF.

The chain employs TRBV7-9 and TRBJ1-5; unclear D gene. V was shortened by 3 bases and J by 5 bases, with 8 bases between the two germline ends. Germline assignment: CDR1 SEHNR and CDR2 FQNEAQ (reference sequence). This CDR3 comprises 13 residues. DNA for the CDR3: TGTGCCAGCAGCTTTCTGTCGGATCAGCCCCAGCATTTT. Protein: CASSFLSDQPQHF.

The CDR3 loop reads CASSDSIAGVGELFF. The CDR3 DNA is TGTGCCAGCTCGGACAGCATAGCGGGGGTCGGGGAGCTGTTTTTT. The J gene is TRBJ2-2, the V gene TRBV18, with 9 nucleotides matching TRBD2. The CDR3 spans 15 residues. The V gene's germline CDR1 is KGHSH and CDR2 LQKENI. After removal of 6 bases from V and 7 bases from J, the junction contained 9 bases not matched to a gene. The full variable domain, completed using reference TRBV18 and TRBJ2-2, is NAGVMQNPRHLVRRRGQEARLRCSPMKGHSHVYWYRQLPEEGLKFMVYLQKENIIDESGMPKERFSAEFPKEGPSILRIQQVVRGDSAAYFCASSDSIAGVGELFFGEGSRLTVL.

The chain joins TRBV2 to TRBJ1-1; 10 nucleotides agree with TRBD1. With 6 bases clipped from V and 5 bases from J, the junction kept 3 bases outside the gene matches. Germline CDR1 reads SNHLY; CDR2 reads FYNNEI. The length of the CDR3 is 13 residues. In DNA, the CDR3 is TGTGCCAGCAGGGGGACAGGGGAGACTGAAGCTTTCTTT. Amino acid sequence: CASRGTGETEAFF. Full variable domain (outside the CDR3, taken from reference TRBV2 and TRBJ1-1): EPEVTQTPSHQVTQMGQEVILRCVPISNHLYFYWYRQILGQKVEFLVSFYNNEISEKSEIFDDQFSVERPDGSNFTLKIRSTKLEDSAMYFCASRGTGETEAFFGQGTRLTVV.

J is TRBJ2-5 and V is TRBV28; 7 nucleotides line up with TRBD2. J lost 5 bases, V lost 1 base, and 10 bases had no gene match. The germline V gene encodes CDR1 MDHEN and CDR2 SYDVKM. The CDR3 is 16 residues long. DNA for the CDR3: TGTGCCAGCAGTTTATCCGGAGCGGGATTTTTGGAGACCCAGTACTTC. Translation: CASSLSGAGFLETQYF.

About this clone: Its ends do not fully match the called genes, so a read error is possible. The J gene is TRBJ2-2, the V gene TRBV7-7; D gene unclear. CDR1 is SSHAT, CDR2 FNYEAQ, per germline (reference sequence). This CDR3 spans 15 amino acids. The CDR3: CASSFSPGNTGELFF. The CDR3 DNA is TGTGCTAGCAGCTTCAGCCCAGGGAACACCGGGGAGCTGTTTTTT.

This chain joins TRBV28 and TRBJ2-7; TRBD1 might be the D (6 bases). Between the trimmed V and J ends, which lost 7 bases and 0 bases, there was a span of 16 bases. Germline V gene lookup returns CDR1 MDHEN and CDR2 SYDVKM. The CDR3 contains 15 residues. The CDR3 loop is CASILQTGSSYEQYF. In nucleotides, the CDR3 is TGTGCCAGCATCCTCCAGACAGGCTCCTCCTACGAGCAGTACTTC.

The sample holds a few counts of this clone. V and J are TRBV5-4 and TRBJ2-5; a possible D gene is TRBD2 (7 bases). The CDR3 consists of 16 residues. Trimming cost V 0 bases and J 2 bases, with 14 bases left between them. Germline CDR1 SGHNT, CDR2 YYREEE (reference sequence). The DNA for the CDR3 is TGTGCCAGCAGCTTGGGGGGCGGGGGCGTACAAGAGACCCAGTACTTC. Translating it yields CASSLGGGGVQETQYF.

The rearrangement joins TRBV5-1 to TRBJ1-5; 11 bases agree with TRBD1. CDR3 size: 15 residues. Trimming removed 4 bases from V and 6 bases from J; junction bases left unmatched: 6. Germline V gives CDR1 SGHRS, CDR2 YFSETQ. The CDR3, as DNA: TGCGCCAGCAGCGAGGGGACAGGGGGAGGTCAGCCCCAGCATTTT. This encodes CASSEGTGGGQPQHF.